The source of this T cell receptor (beta chain) is a study of T cell repertoires in cytomegalovirus infection. Study details: Through public TCR beta signatures, both CMV infection and matching HLA type were indicated.

General study points: The response measured ex vivo was dominated by TCR beta clonotypes (HLA-C-restricted and CMV-specific).

TCRdb reprocessed the reads with MiXCR, giving one entry per CDR3 protein. The data show some 230,000 distinct CDR3 sequences, over 20% seen once. V was shortened by 6 bases and J by 7 bases, with 15 bases between the two germline ends. Germline assignment: CDR1 MNHNY and CDR2 SVGAGI (reference sequence). This CDR3 has 13 amino acids. The sample holds a few counts of this clonotype. The antigen remains unidentified. The source material was CD8+ T cells from PBMCs. The chain employs TRBV6-6 and TRBJ2-5; weak D call: TRBD1 (5 bases). This clonotype was sampled from a human donor in good health (CMV status not recorded). Some clones in this sample may be carry-over from other donors' samples. The CDR3 region is CASSRAERGTQYF. The CDR3 nucleotides read TGTGCCAGCAGCCGTGCCGAAAGGGGGACCCAGTACTTC.